The present T cell receptor (beta chain) was sequenced within a study of shared clonotypes between healthy human individuals. Overall study findings and caveats: Represented diversity, genetic and exposure-history alike, was limited by few donors.

As regards this clone: Its antigen is undetermined.

TCRdb keeps only in-frame clones here, not all; method: immunoSEQ multiplex PCR. This repertoire shows hundreds of thousands of clones, about 96% found once; its top ten account for about 0.06%. Sequencing input: naive CD4+ T cells sorted from blood. Subset given: CD45RA+ positively selected. This sequence was found in a woman under 40 in good health.

The CDR3 DNA sequence: TGCGCCAGCAGCTTGGATTGGAGGAGAAATCAGCCCCAGCATTTT. Its translation: CASSLDWRRNQPQHF. The V call is TRBV5-1, the J call TRBJ1-5; D unresolved. The CDR3 runs 15 residues. From germline, CDR1 is SGHRS and CDR2 YFSETQ. Between the trimmed V and J ends, which lost 0 bases and 4 bases, there was a span of 11 bases.